Shown below are 9 T cell receptor beta chains from a single sample sequenced in a study of blood T cell repertoires in COVID-19 (TCRdb year 2020). The library came from the immunoSEQ multiplex PCR assay. In TCRdb, the immuneACCESS table is reduced to in-frame sequences with V and J assigned. These tables do not hold every clone; where another copy was compared, an unresolved V gene accounts for under half, and the others remain unexplained. Here the sample has around 210,000 clones; 85% occur a single time. The top ten hold 0.9% to 0.95% of the sample. Material: peripheral blood. The receptors were gathered from a man in his fifties or sixties with COVID-19, enrolled during active disease.

This clone was seen more than once but under ten times. The rearrangement links TRBV2 to TRBJ2-1; TRBD2 aligns across 13 bases. Germline CDR1 SNHLY, CDR2 FYNNEI. V lost 6 bases and J lost 7; bases outside the gene matches: 3. The length of the CDR3 is 14 residues. The CDR3 loop reads CASRGLAGRNEQFF. The CDR3, as DNA: TGTGCCAGCAGGGGACTAGCGGGAAGGAATGAGCAGTTCTTC.

The chain links TRBV5-1 to TRBJ1-1; TRBD1 might be the D (6 bases). The CDR3 runs to 19 residues. CDR1 and CDR2 from the germline V gene are SGHRS and YFSETQ. Trimming stripped 5 bases from V and 0 bases from J, with 26 bases between. CDR3 in DNA: TGCGCCAGCAGTTCGCCTTCGACAGGAGGAATTACGGTGAACACTGAAGCTTTCTTT. Its translation is CASSSPSTGGITVNTEAFF. The entire variable domain, with the rest obtained from reference TRBV5-1 and TRBJ1-1, is as follows: KAGVTQTPRYLIKTRGQQVTLSCSPISGHRSVSWYQQTPGQGLQFLFEYFSETQRNKGNFPGRFSGRQFSNSRSEMNVSTLELGDSALYLCASSSPSTGGITVNTEAFFGQGTRLTVV.

This chain joins TRBV6-5 and TRBJ2-7; D ambiguous. From germline, CDR1 is MNHEY and CDR2 SVGAGI. With 8 bases removed from V and 4 bases from J, the gap between germline ends came to 12 bases. The CDR3 is 12 residues long. The chain's CDR3 is CASSTDWYEQYF. CDR3 sequence (DNA): TGTGCCAGCTCTACTGACTGGTACGAGCAGTACTTC.

The rearrangement links TRBV4-2 to TRBJ1-2; D perhaps matches TRBD1 (6 bases). This CDR3 region has 13 residues. The V gene's germline CDR1 is LGHNA and CDR2 YNFKEQ. The ends were cut back, 3 bases at V and 6 bases at J, with 11 bases in the middle. The CDR3 reads CASSQAQGDGYTF. In DNA form, the CDR3 reads TGTGCCAGCAGCCAGGCACAGGGCGATGGCTACACCTTC.

The CDR3 reads CASSPPGQGNNEQFF. DNA for the CDR3: TGTGCCAGCTCACCCCCCGGACAGGGGAATAATGAGCAGTTCTTC. The rearrangement joins TRBV18 to TRBJ2-1; 9 positions match TRBD1. This CDR3 spans 15 amino acids. The germline V gene has CDR1 KGHSH and CDR2 LQKENI. The V gene end was trimmed by 3 bases and the J gene end by 7 bases; junction bases not matched to a gene: 7.

The rearrangement uses TRBV25-1 and TRBJ1-6; no clear D gene. The CDR3 length is 15 residues. V lost 2 bases, J lost 8 bases, and 13 bases lay in between. Germline assignment: CDR1 MGHDK and CDR2 SYGVNS. The CDR3 DNA sequence: TGTGCCAGCAGTGAACGTGGGAGTTGGGATTCACCCCTCCACTTT. It yields the protein CASSERGSWDSPLHF.

This clone was recorded a few times. The V call is TRBV6-1, the J call TRBJ1-2; 8 positions agree with TRBD1. Germline CDR1 is MNHNS and CDR2 is SASEGT. The CDR3 consists of 15 residues. With 0 bases clipped from V and 5 bases from J, the junction kept 5 bases outside the gene matches. Here the CDR3 DNA reads TGTGCCAGCAGTGAAGCCGGGACAGGCGGATATGGCTACACCTTC. Encoded protein: CASSEAGTGGYGYTF.

V gene TRBV11-3 combines with J gene TRBJ1-1; 8 positions match TRBD1. The length of the CDR3 is 13 residues. The germline CDR1 and CDR2 sequences are SGHNT and YENEEA. Unmatched junction bases numbered 8, after V lost 9 bases and J lost 5 bases. The CDR3 spells CASSQGAGTEAFF. The DNA of the CDR3 is TGTGCCAGTTCTCAGGGGGCCGGTACTGAAGCTTTCTTT.

This rearrangement joins TRBV6-5 to TRBJ2-1; TRBD2 matches at 7 bases. In germline, CDR1 is MNHEY, CDR2 SVGAGI. The junction had 12 bases not matched to a gene; V was cut back by 7 bases and J by 9 bases. The CDR3 extends over 14 amino acids. CDR3 sequence reads: CASISIQGGIEQFF. The CDR3 DNA follows: TGTGCCAGCATCTCAATCCAGGGAGGGATTGAGCAGTTCTTC.